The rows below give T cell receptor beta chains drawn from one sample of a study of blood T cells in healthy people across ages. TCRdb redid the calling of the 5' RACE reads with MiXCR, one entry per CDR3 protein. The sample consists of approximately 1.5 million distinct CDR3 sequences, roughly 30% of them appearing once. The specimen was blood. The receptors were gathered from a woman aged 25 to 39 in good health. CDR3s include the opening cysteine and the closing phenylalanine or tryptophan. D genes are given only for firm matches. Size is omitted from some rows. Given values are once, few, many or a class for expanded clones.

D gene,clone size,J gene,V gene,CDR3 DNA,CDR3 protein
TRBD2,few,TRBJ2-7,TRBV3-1,TGTGCCAGCAGCACTTCCGGACTAGGATCCTACGAGCAGTACTTC,CASSTSGLGSYEQYF
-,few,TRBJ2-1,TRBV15,TGTGCCACCAGCAGGGAGGGGGGGTCAGTCTACAATGAGCAGTTCTTC,CATSREGGSVYNEQFF
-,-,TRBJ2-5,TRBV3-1,TGTGCCAGCACGTCACCCGGGGACCTAACCCAGTACTTC,CASTSPGDLTQYF
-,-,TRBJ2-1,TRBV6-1,TGTGCCAGCATCGGGAGACTTGGTGGCAATGAGCAGTTCTTC,CASIGRLGGNEQFF
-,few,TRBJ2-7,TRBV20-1,TGCAGTGCCCCTGCCCCCGGGGCCGGAATTTCGTACGAGCAGTACTTC,CSAPAPGAGISYEQYF
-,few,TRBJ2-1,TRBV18,TGTGCCAGCTCACCAAGCACCTCCTACAATGAGCAGTTCTTC,CASSPSTSYNEQFF
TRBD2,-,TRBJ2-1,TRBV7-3,TGTGCCAGCAGCGCCGTCCCCCTAGGACTAGCGGGGGACAATGAGCAGTTCTTC,CASSAVPLGLAGDNEQFF
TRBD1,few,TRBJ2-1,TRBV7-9,TGTGCCAGCAGTTACGGACAGGGGTACTACAATGAGCAGTTCTTC,CASSYGQGYYNEQFF
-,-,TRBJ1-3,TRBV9,TGTGCCAGCAGTAACTCTTACTCTGGAAACACCATATATTTT,CASSNSYSGNTIYF
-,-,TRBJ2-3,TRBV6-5,TGTACCACGGCCAGCACAGATACGCAGTATTTT,CTTASTDTQYF
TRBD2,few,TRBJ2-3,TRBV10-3,TGTGCCATCAGGACCGCCGGGACTAGCGGGGGGGCGGATACGCAGTATTTT,CAIRTAGTSGGADTQYF
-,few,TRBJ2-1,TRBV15,TGTGCCACCAGCGGAGGGGCCCGGCGTTATGAGCAGTTCTTC,CATSGGARRYEQFF
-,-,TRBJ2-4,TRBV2,TGTGCCAGCAGTGACGAGTTACTAGCCAAAAACATTCAGTACTTC,CASSDELLAKNIQYF
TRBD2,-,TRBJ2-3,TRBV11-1,TGTGCCAGCAGCATGGGGCGGGCCGGAGGGGAGGGCTCAGATACGCAGTATTTT,CASSMGRAGGEGSDTQYF